This T cell receptor (beta chain) is from a study of early T cells in non-severe SARS-CoV-2 infection. Unmatched junction bases numbered 6, after V lost 0 bases and J lost 7 bases. This CDR3 spans 16 amino acids. The germline V gene has CDR1 LGHNA and CDR2 YNFKEQ. Only a few counts were recorded for this clonotype. A single record per CDR3 protein comes from TCRdb applying MiXCR to the 5' RACE reads. Of tens of thousands of distinct CDR3 sequences in the sample, roughly 18% were seen once. This TCR was sampled from an adult who was a healthcare worker with PCR-confirmed SARS-CoV-2 infection or an uninfected control (not recorded which). V usage is TRBV4-2 and J usage is TRBJ1-4; TRBD1 matches at 9 bases. Source: whole blood, taken at baseline. CDR3 bases: TGTGCCAGCAGCCAAGATGCCGGGACAGGGTTTGAAAAACTGTTTTTT. Translating it yields CASSQDAGTGFEKLFF.